This TCR beta chain was captured by sequencing in a study of blood T cell repertoires in COVID-19. About the study: The samples span acute and convalescent COVID-19 from the United States, Italy and Spain. T cells, B-cell-depleted T cells, or PBMCs supplied cDNA or gDNA.

How the authors handled the data: Nucleated cell number was recorded as an estimate derived from reference gene primer amplification. Assay: immunoSEQ multiplex PCR; the TCRdb copy retains only in-frame clones and omits some. V, J and clone size were drawn from that table, and D and trimming were deduced from the DNA. The sample comprises fewer than 200,000 clones, roughly nine tenths of which are singletons, and approximately 2.1% rests with the top ten. CDR3 length: 18 amino acids. CDR1 is MNHEY and CDR2 is SMNVEV in the germline V gene (reference sequence). V gave up 7 bases and J gave up 2 bases; unmatched junction bases: 11.

The source material was peripheral blood. This chain joins TRBV27 and TRBJ2-7, with 16 bases lining up with TRBD2. The clonotype was recovered from a man between 18 and 35 years old who had recovered from COVID-19. CDR3 residues: CASTPGLAGGVLTYEQYF. For the CDR3, the DNA is TGTGCCAGCACCCCGGGACTAGCGGGAGGGGTTTTAACCTACGAGCAGTACTTC.